One and the same sample provided the 31 T cell receptor beta chains below, sequenced in a study of T cell responses to AZD1222 COVID-19 vaccine. Repertoires were generated with immunoSEQ multiplex PCR, while TCRdb's copy carries only in-frame clones and drops some. The table includes roughly 100,000 clones, roughly 90% detected once. This sample comprised peripheral blood, obtained 28 days after the second AZD1222 dose. The receptors here all came from an adult who received the AZD1222 COVID-19 vaccine.

The V call is TRBV5-4, the J call TRBJ2-3; TRBD2 matches 13 bases. Trimming removed 5 bases from V and 6 bases from J; junction bases left unmatched: 6. Germline CDR1 is SGHNT and CDR2 is YYREEE (reference sequence). The CDR3 length is 15 residues. Here the CDR3 reads CASRVTSGRYDTQYF. The CDR3 nucleotides are TGTGCCAGCAGGGTGACTAGCGGGAGGTACGATACGCAGTATTTT.

The rearrangement links TRBV9 to TRBJ1-2; D is unresolved. The CDR3 runs 12 residues. With 0 bases removed from V and 8 bases from J, the gap between germline ends came to 8 bases. Germline V gives CDR1 SGDLS, CDR2 YYNGEE. DNA of the CDR3: TGTGCCAGCAGCGTAGACCAATGGGGCTACACCTTC. Protein: CASSVDQWGYTF.

The rearrangement links TRBV6-2 or TRBV6-3 to TRBJ2-5; no reliable D call. V was cut by 0 bases and J by 2 bases, with 10 bases left in between. Germline V CDR1 and CDR2: MNHEY, SVGEGT. The CDR3 length is 15 residues. The CDR3 DNA sequence: TGTGCCAGCAGTTACTCGAGGTTTAATCAAGAGACCCAGTACTTC. Protein: CASSYSRFNQETQYF.

The chain has TRBV12-3 or TRBV12-4 and TRBJ2-4, with D unresolved. CDR3 length: 13 residues. The V end was cut by 2 bases, the J end by 1 base, with 3 bases between. For the CDR3, the DNA is TGTGCCAGCAGTTTAACTGCCAAAAACATTCAGTACTTC. Translation gives CASSLTAKNIQYF.

Here the CDR3 reads CASSYSTQGVNQPQHF. Here the CDR3 DNA reads TGTGCCAGCAGTTACTCTACACAGGGTGTCAATCAGCCCCAGCATTTT. This sequence joins TRBV6-6 and TRBJ1-5; TRBD1 might be the D (6 bases). Germline V CDR1 and CDR2: MNHNY, SVGAGI (reference sequence). Trimming removed 0 bases from V and 3 bases from J, with 12 bases in between. This CDR3 region has 16 residues.

This chain links TRBV5-6 with TRBJ2-7; no clear D gene. The CDR3 runs to 14 residues. Per the germline V gene, CDR1 is SGHDT and CDR2 is YYEEEE. V was shortened by 2 bases and J by 0 bases, with 9 bases between the two germline ends. The CDR3 DNA reads as TGTGCCAGCAGCTTTAGCTTCTCCTCCTACGAGCAGTACTTC. The encoded protein is CASSFSFSSYEQYF.

The chain uses TRBV7-9 and TRBJ1-6; D is possibly TRBD1 (6 bases). The CDR3 is 15 amino acids. Between the trimmed V and J ends, which lost 2 bases and 6 bases, there was a span of 11 bases. Germline V lookup: CDR1 SEHNR, CDR2 FQNEAQ (reference sequence). CDR3 coding DNA: TGTGCCAGCAGCTTAAATCTACAGGGTAATTCACCCCTCCACTTT. Its translation is CASSLNLQGNSPLHF.

This chain joins TRBV10-3 and TRBJ2-7; 7 nucleotides align to TRBD1. CDR1 is ENHRY, CDR2 SYGVKD, per germline. The CDR3 is 14 residues long. Trimming at V came to 5 bases and at J to 5 bases, leaving 9 bases not matched to a gene. CDR3 DNA sequence: TGTGCCATCAGTTCTTTGACAGGGAGCCACGAGCAGTACTTC. It translates to CAISSLTGSHEQYF.

The chain combines TRBV19 with TRBJ1-1; 9 bases match TRBD1. Trimming removed 4 bases from V and 6 bases from J; junction bases left unmatched: 12. Germline-derived CDR1 and CDR2 are LNHDA and SQIVND (reference sequence). The CDR3 is made up of 16 amino acids. The CDR3 spells CASSTRPGTGRAEAFF. CDR3 DNA: TGTGCCAGTAGTACCCGCCCCGGGACAGGGAGGGCTGAAGCTTTCTTT.

J is TRBJ1-2 and V is TRBV5-1; no reliable D call. The CDR3 consists of 13 residues. V was cut by 1 base and J by 8 bases, with 12 bases left in between. CDR1 SGHRS and CDR2 YFSETQ come from the germline V gene. The CDR3 spells CASSLRGNGGYTF. The CDR3 DNA reads TGCGCCAGCAGCTTGAGAGGTAACGGCGGCTACACCTTC.

This clone is a singleton in its sample. The chain employs TRBV7-6 and TRBJ2-1, with 9 bases aligning to TRBD2. V lost 5 bases, J lost 7 bases, and 9 bases stayed unmatched. Germline values: CDR1 SGHVS, CDR2 FNYEAQ. The CDR3 is 15 amino acids. The CDR3 DNA is TGTGCCAGCAGCCTTAGCGGGAGTAGGACAAATGAGCAGTTCTTC. Protein product: CASSLSGSRTNEQFF. The whole variable domain, remainder taken from reference TRBV7-6 and TRBJ2-1, is GAGVSQSPRYKVTKRGQDVALRCDPISGHVSLYWYRQALGQGPEFLTYFNYEAQQDKSGLPNDRFSAERPEGSISTLTIQRTEQRDSAMYRCASSLSGSRTNEQFFGPGTRLTVL.

The rearrangement links TRBV7-3 to TRBJ2-2, with D unclear. The CDR3 is made up of 13 amino acids. Germline V gene data show CDR1 as SGHTA and CDR2 as FQGTGA. With 2 bases removed from V and 6 bases from J, the gap between germline ends came to 7 bases. In DNA, the CDR3 is TGTGCCAGCAGCTTAGCCCGGTCCGGGGAGCTGTTTTTT. Translation gives CASSLARSGELFF. The whole variable domain, remainder taken from reference TRBV7-3 and TRBJ2-2, is GAGVSQTPSNKVTEKGKYVELRCDPISGHTALYWYRQSLGQGPEFLIYFQGTGAADDSGLPNDRFFAVRPEGSVSTLKIQRTERGDSAVYLCASSLARSGELFFGEGSRLTVL.

This clone was recorded a few times. The chain uses TRBV10-1 and TRBJ2-2; D possibly corresponds to TRBD2 (5 bases). Germline V gene lookup returns CDR1 WNHNN and CDR2 SYGVQD (reference sequence). The V gene lost 7 bases and the J gene lost 6 bases, with 15 bases spanning the gap. The CDR3 is 14 residues long. The CDR3 nucleotides are TGCGCCAGCAAACCAGGATTAGCGTCCGGGGAGCTGTTTTTT. Residues: CASKPGLASGELFF.

V is TRBV2 and J is TRBJ2-1; maybe TRBD2 (5 bases). This CDR3 region has 15 residues. The germline CDR1 and CDR2 sequences are SNHLY and FYNNEI. Trimming took 7 bases from V and 0 from J, leaving 13 bases between them. The CDR3 region has the DNA TGTGCCAGCACGCGGGTAAGATCCTCCTACAATGAGCAGTTCTTC. As protein: CASTRVRSSYNEQFF.

CDR3 sequence: CASSPGLDYYGYTF. CDR3 sequence (DNA): TGTGCCAGCTCACCAGGGCTGGACTACTATGGCTACACCTTC. The chain couples TRBV18 to TRBJ1-2, with D unclear. This CDR3 is 14 amino acids long. Germline V CDR1 and CDR2: KGHSH, LQKENI. Between the trimmed V and J ends, which lost 2 bases and 3 bases, there was a span of 10 bases. The full variable domain, in which reference TRBV18 and TRBJ1-2 provide the parts outside the CDR3, is NAGVMQNPRHLVRRRGQEARLRCSPMKGHSHVYWYRQLPEEGLKFMVYLQKENIIDESGMPKERFSAEFPKEGPSILRIQQVVRGDSAAYFCASSPGLDYYGYTFGSGTRLTVV.

The gene calls are TRBV5-1 and TRBJ2-3; tentative D call: TRBD2 (6 bases). Looked up from germline, CDR1 is SGHRS and CDR2 is YFSETQ. Trimming left V 5 bases short and J 2 bases short, with 15 bases between. This CDR3 region has 15 residues. Written as DNA, the CDR3 is TGCGCCAGCAGTTCCGGGACTCTCCTCACAGATACGCAGTATTTT. Translated, it gives CASSSGTLLTDTQYF.

With regard to this clone: The junction differs from germline at one of its ends, possibly a read error. The identical CDR3 is also encoded by other nucleotide sequences in the sample. The rearrangement uses TRBV7-9 and TRBJ1-1; 9 bases align to TRBD1. This CDR3 is 13 amino acids long. Per germline, CDR1 SEHNR and CDR2 FQNEAQ (reference sequence). CDR3 amino acids: CASSMDRGTEAFF. The CDR3 coding sequence is TGTGCCAGCAGCATGGACAGGGGAACTGAAGCCTTCTTT.

V is TRBV11-2 and J is TRBJ2-7; 9 bases agree with TRBD2. Germline assignment: CDR1 SGHAT and CDR2 FQNNGV. The J segment lost 6 bases and the V segment lost 0 bases, leaving 6 bases of the junction unmatched. This CDR3 has 15 amino acids. The CDR3: CASSLEAGGMGEQYF. The DNA for the CDR3 is TGTGCCAGCAGCTTAGAGGCGGGAGGGATGGGCGAGCAGTACTTC.

The chain has TRBV6-1 and TRBJ1-2, with a weak D call TRBD1 (6 bases). V lost 3 bases and J 0 bases, leaving 14 bases between the germline ends. CDR1 is MNHNS and CDR2 is SASEGT in the germline V gene. The CDR3 has 16 residues. For the CDR3, the DNA is TGTGCCAGCAGTGATGAGGGACACTCTACTAACTATGGCTACACCTTC. Amino acid sequence: CASSDEGHSTNYGYTF.

The chain combines TRBV28 with TRBJ2-7, with 7 bases aligning to TRBD2. The CDR3 contains 14 residues. V was clipped by 9 bases and J by 6 bases; unmatched bases: 14. From germline, CDR1 is MDHEN and CDR2 SYDVKM. This chain's CDR3 is CASNERGPGPEQYF. As DNA, the CDR3 is TGTGCCAGTAACGAGCGGGGACCCGGCCCCGAGCAGTACTTC.

This clone appeared once. The J gene is TRBJ2-2, the V gene TRBV24-1; D is unclear. V gave up 2 bases and J gave up 3 bases, with 15 bases separating them. CDR1 KGHDR and CDR2 SFDVKD come from the germline V gene. The CDR3 is made up of 17 amino acids. CDR3 bases: TGTGCCACCAGTGATTCGCCAACGTGGACCCACACCGGGGAGCTGTTTTTT. Its protein is CATSDSPTWTHTGELFF.

The chain couples TRBV6-5 to TRBJ2-7; D gene uncertain. Germline lookup yields CDR1 MNHEY and CDR2 SVGAGI. Trimming shortened V by 8 bases and J by 4 bases, and 18 bases separated the two germline ends. This CDR3 region has 14 residues. The CDR3 loop is CASELALVPYEQYF. Written as DNA, the CDR3 is TGTGCCAGCGAGTTGGCGTTGGTCCCTTACGAGCAGTACTTC.

The chain is built from TRBV7-9 and TRBJ2-1; no clear D gene. V was trimmed by 1 base and J by 8 bases, leaving 3 bases between them. Per germline, CDR1 SEHNR and CDR2 FQNEAQ (reference sequence). There are 11 residues in the CDR3. In DNA form, the CDR3 reads TGTGCCAGCAGCTTAGGCGATGAGCAGTTCTTC. Encoded protein: CASSLGDEQFF.

Concerning this clone itself: This CDR3 is also generated by other DNA sequences in the sample. Here the CDR3 reads CASSMDRDRVPTKQYF. The CDR3 DNA follows: TGTGCCAGTAGTATGGACCGGGACAGAGTACCTACGAAGCAGTACTTC. This chain joins TRBV19 and TRBJ2-7; the match to TRBD1 covers 7 bases. The CDR3 length is 16 residues. The V and J ends lost 3 bases and 8 bases, in that order; junction bases with no gene match: 16. Germline CDR1 and CDR2: LNHDA and SQIVND (reference sequence).

V usage is TRBV27 and J usage is TRBJ2-5; TRBD2 might be the D (5 bases). V was cut by 4 bases and J by 7 bases, with 10 bases left in between. The CDR3 covers 12 residues. The germline CDR1 and CDR2 sequences are MNHEY and SMNVEV (reference sequence). The CDR3 nucleotides read TGTGCCAGCAGTTGGCCCGGAGGGACCCAGTACTTC. Translated: CASSWPGGTQYF.

The chain uses TRBV6-5 and TRBJ2-7; D assignment may be TRBD1 or TRBD2 (5 bases each). Germline V gene data show CDR1 as MNHEY and CDR2 as SVGAGI. The CDR3 loop spans 15 amino acids. Trimming took 7 bases from V and 0 from J, leaving 16 bases between them. The CDR3 DNA is TGTGCCAGCATCCCCCACCGGGACGGCTCCTACGAGCAGTACTTC. It specifies CASIPHRDGSYEQYF.

The CDR3: CASSQTSDGVTDTQYF. The CDR3 DNA reads as TGTGCCAGCAGCCAGACTAGTGATGGGGTTACAGATACGCAGTATTTT. The chain employs TRBV7-9 and TRBJ2-3, with D possibly TRBD2 on 6 matching bases. The CDR3 length is 16 residues. Germline lookup yields CDR1 SEHNR and CDR2 FQNEAQ (reference sequence). V was pared by 5 bases and J by 3 bases, with 18 bases between.

The chain links TRBV5-1 to TRBJ1-4, with 9 bases identical to TRBD1. J lost 8 bases, V lost 4 bases, and 15 bases had no gene match. Germline assignment: CDR1 SGHRS and CDR2 YFSETQ. The CDR3 is made up of 17 amino acids. DNA of the CDR3: TGCGCCAGCAGCATAGCCGGGACAGGGCCGTTTCGGGAAAAACTGTTTTTT. It translates to CASSIAGTGPFREKLFF.

CDR3 coding DNA: TGTGCCAGCACCCTTGGACAGGGAAGGACCTACGAGCAGTACTTC. Its protein product is CASTLGQGRTYEQYF. The chain uses TRBV2 and TRBJ2-7; the match to TRBD1 covers 8 bases. The CDR3 sequence is 15 residues long. The germline CDR1 and CDR2 sequences are SNHLY and FYNNEI. The J segment lost 2 bases and the V segment lost 7 bases, leaving 10 bases of the junction unmatched.

This chain links TRBV10-3 with TRBJ2-1; 8 positions match TRBD2. Germline trimming cut 0 bases from V and 0 bases from J; bases unmatched to any gene: 4. The germline CDR1 and CDR2 sequences are ENHRY and SYGVKD. CDR3 length: 17 residues. The CDR3 sequence is CAISESLAGLSYNEQFF. CDR3 in DNA: TGTGCCATCAGTGAGTCGCTAGCGGGCCTCTCCTACAATGAGCAGTTCTTC.

This clone has only one observation. V and J are TRBV7-8 and TRBJ1-6, with D possibly TRBD1 on 6 matching bases. The CDR3 spans 15 residues. V shed 2 bases and J shed 10 bases, with 15 bases lying between them. Germline V lookup: CDR1 SGHVS, CDR2 FQNEAQ. CDR3 DNA: TGTGCCAGCAGCTTAAGGCAGGCAGGGGACTCACCCCTCCACTTT. This gives the protein CASSLRQAGDSPLHF.